Following are 20 T cell receptor beta chains from one sample sequenced in a study of monozygotic twins with inflammatory bowel disease. From the 5' RACE reads, TCRdb lists one entry per CDR3 protein and no DNA. The sample has 90,000 to 110,000 distinct CDR3 sequences. The sample comprised blood. These receptors were obtained from a human donor with ulcerative colitis or Crohn's disease, or a healthy co-twin of an affected twin (not recorded which).

This chain joins TRBV9 and TRBJ2-1; TCRdb returns TRBD1, unconfirmable since there is no DNA. The germline CDR1 and CDR2 sequences are SGDLS and YYNGEE. The CDR3 spans 14 residues. CDR3 residues: CASSIGPQQAEQFF.

The chain employs TRBV23-1 and TRBJ2-2; TCRdb returns TRBD2, unconfirmable since there is no DNA. TRBV23-1 counts as an open reading frame of uncertain function. The CDR3 has 16 amino acids. CDR3 sequence reads: CASSRRASGSGGELFF.

The CDR3 sequence is CASSPHRDRGYNEQFF. This rearrangement joins TRBV7-2 to TRBJ2-1; TCRdb picks TRBD1, but there is no DNA to check that call. CDR3 length: 16 amino acids. CDR1 is SGHTA and CDR2 is FQGNSA in the germline V gene.

The chain combines TRBV27 with TRBJ1-6. The CDR3 is 16 amino acids. The germline gives CDR1 MNHEY, CDR2 SMNVEV (reference sequence). CDR3 residues: CASSFTQASYNSPLHF.

The V and J genes are TRBV7-3 and TRBJ2-1; the D call of TRBD2 rests on TCRdb alone, since no DNA is present to check it. Germline assignment: CDR1 SGHTA and CDR2 FQGTGA. This CDR3 contains 14 residues. CDR3 region: CASSRTSGNNEQFF.

J is TRBJ1-1 and V is TRBV24-1; the D gene TCRdb calls, TRBD1, cannot be checked with no DNA. The CDR3 runs to 15 residues. Germline loops: CDR1 KGHDR, CDR2 SFDVKD. CDR3: CATSAPGQGGTEAFF.

The chain is built from TRBV9 and TRBJ2-3; TCRdb names TRBD2, which stays unverified in the absence of DNA. There are 18 residues in the CDR3. Germline assignment: CDR1 SGDLS and CDR2 YYNGEE. CDR3: CASSLTTGTSGFTDTQYF.

This sequence joins TRBV20-1 and TRBJ2-4. The germline gives CDR1 DFQATT, CDR2 SNEGSKA (reference sequence). This CDR3 contains 13 residues. CDR3 in amino acids: CSARVLAKNIQYF.

The CDR3 loop is CASSSREKIAYEQYF. V gene TRBV5-5 combines with J gene TRBJ2-7. The CDR3 covers 15 residues. Looked up from germline, CDR1 is SGHKS and CDR2 is YYEKEE (reference sequence).

The rearrangement links TRBV20-1 to TRBJ2-1; the TCRdb call, TRBD2, lacks DNA for checking. The CDR3 length is 16 residues. The germline CDR1 and CDR2 sequences are DFQATT and SNEGSKA (reference sequence). This chain's CDR3 is CSASRTGLVSYNEQFF.

This rearrangement joins TRBV6-2 or TRBV6-3 to TRBJ2-1; TCRdb gives TRBD2 as the D gene, but with no DNA this cannot be confirmed. The CDR3 has 15 amino acids. Germline V gene sequence: CDR1 MNHEY, CDR2 SVGEGT. The CDR3 protein is CASSPSGLDYNEQFF.

The gene calls are TRBV4-2 and TRBJ1-2. Germline CDR1 is LGHNA and CDR2 is YNFKEQ. The CDR3 sequence is 14 residues long. The CDR3 reads CASSRDREVVGYTF.

The rearrangement links TRBV20-1 to TRBJ2-2; TCRdb selects TRBD2, and the lack of DNA leaves this call unchecked. From germline, CDR1 is DFQATT and CDR2 SNEGSKA (reference sequence). This CDR3 has 14 residues. This CDR3 is CSARTSRNAGELFF.

This chain joins TRBV7-8 and TRBJ1-5; the D gene TCRdb calls, TRBD1, cannot be checked with no DNA. The CDR3 sequence is 16 residues long. Germline V gene lookup returns CDR1 SGHVS and CDR2 FQNEAQ. CDR3 protein: CASSLARGRGNQPQHF.

The chain links TRBV12-3 or TRBV12-4 to TRBJ1-5; TCRdb proposes TRBD1, but this gene call is untestable without DNA. This CDR3 has 15 amino acids. This chain's CDR3 is CASSLGTGDNQPQHF.

This rearrangement joins TRBV5-1 to TRBJ1-1. The CDR3 contains 14 residues. Germline V gene lookup returns CDR1 SGHRS and CDR2 YFSETQ. CDR3 sequence reads: CASSPQLLYTEAFF.

V is TRBV20-1 and J is TRBJ2-1; there is no DNA to check the TCRdb D call of TRBD2. The germline gives CDR1 DFQATT, CDR2 SNEGSKA (reference sequence). The CDR3 consists of 12 residues. The CDR3 region is CSASRRRIEQFF.

The chain links TRBV9 to TRBJ2-7; TCRdb indicates TRBD1, and absent DNA this call remains unverified. The CDR3 runs to 13 residues. Germline V gene lookup returns CDR1 SGDLS and CDR2 YYNGEE. The chain's CDR3 is CASSQGQWYEQYF.

CDR3 residues: CASSLAHNTGELFF. This rearrangement joins TRBV7-6 to TRBJ2-2. The CDR3 runs 14 residues. Germline V gene sequence: CDR1 SGHVS, CDR2 FNYEAQ.

V is TRBV6-1 and J is TRBJ1-3; TCRdb lists TRBD1, though no DNA is available to test this call. Germline lookup yields CDR1 MNHNS and CDR2 SASEGT. The CDR3 length is 14 residues. The CDR3 sequence: CASSGTASGNTIYF.